A selection of T cell receptor beta chains follows, all from one sample in a study of cytotoxic CD8 clonotypes in ibrutinib-treated CLL. Some clones are missing from TCRdb's copy, which holds only in-frame ones; the method was immunoSEQ multiplex PCR. The sample lists hundreds of thousands of clones, around 70% occurring once. This material consisted of PBMCs, taken after 12 months of ibrutinib treatment. The receptor set was obtained from a human donor with chronic lymphocytic leukemia. The CDR3 runs from the conserved cysteine through the conserved F or W. A D gene is named only where the DNA matches it firmly. Clone sizes are given selectively: once, few, many, or a class where the clone is expanded.

d_call j_call v_call clone_size cdr3_aa cdr3_nt
- TRBJ1-1 TRBV30 few CAWRGPLNTEAFF TGTGCCTGGAGAGGGCCCCTAAACACTGAAGCTTTCTTT
- TRBJ2-7 TRBV5-1 - CASSLAGAVYEQYF TGCGCCAGCAGCTTGGCCGGAGCTGTCTACGAGCAGTACTTC
- TRBJ1-3 TRBV11-2 - CASSWGFDKSSGNTIYF TGTGCCAGCAGCTGGGGCTTTGATAAAAGTTCTGGAAACACCATATATTTT
- TRBJ1-2 TRBV30 few CAWSVGVNYGYTF TGTGCCTGGAGTGTTGGGGTTAACTATGGCTACACCTTC
- TRBJ2-7 TRBV6-6 few CASSYSKPEQYF TGTGCCAGCAGTTACTCGAAGCCTGAGCAGTACTTC
TRBD1 TRBJ1-6 TRBV9 - CASSGGGSGRSGNNSPLHF TGTGCCAGCAGCGGAGGGGGCAGTGGCCGATCTGGAAATAATTCACCCCTCCACTTT
- TRBJ1-2 TRBV25-1 - CASSGRPGGYTF TGTGCCAGCAGTGGACGCCCAGGTGGCTACACCTTC
- TRBJ2-7 TRBV18 - CASSQGSTRDYEQYF TGTGCCAGCTCCCAGGGATCTACCAGGGACTACGAGCAGTACTTC
- TRBJ2-7 TRBV28 - CASSLPSYEQYF TGTGCCAGCAGTTTACCTTCCTACGAGCAGTACTTC
- TRBJ2-7 TRBV19 - CASNQGYGEQYF TGTGCCAGTAATCAGGGTTACGGCGAGCAGTACTTC
- TRBJ1-2 TRBV6-5 - CASSYGSGYGYTF TGTGCCAGCAGTTACGGATCAGGGTATGGCTACACCTTC
TRBD2 TRBJ2-3 TRBV19 - CASKGLDTDTQYF TGTGCCAGTAAGGGACTAGATACAGATACGCAGTATTTT
- TRBJ1-6 TRBV6-5 - CASSYSTFSYNSPLHF TGTGCCAGCAGTTACTCAACGTTCTCCTATAATTCACCCCTCCACTTT
TRBD1 TRBJ2-1 TRBV4-1 - CASSQDGTGGINEQFF TGCGCCAGCAGCCAGGACGGGACAGGGGGAATCAATGAGCAGTTCTTC
- TRBJ2-1 TRBV30 - CAWSVLPPYNEQFF TGTGCCTGGAGTGTACTTCCACCCTACAATGAGCAGTTCTTC
- TRBJ2-1 TRBV18 - CASSPYSGNYNEQFF TGTGCCAGCTCACCTTATTCTGGAAACTACAATGAGCAGTTCTTC
TRBD1 TRBJ1-2 TRBV7-2 - CASNQRTGTGDYGYTF TGTGCCAGCAACCAAAGGACCGGGACAGGGGACTATGGCTACACCTTC
- TRBJ2-7 TRBV2 - CASSELEGRHEQYF TGTGCCAGCAGTGAATTGGAGGGGCGGCACGAGCAGTACTTC
TRBD1 TRBJ1-5 TRBV4-1 - CASSQYTGVPSQPQHF TGCGCCAGCAGCCAATACACAGGGGTTCCCAGTCAGCCCCAGCATTTT
- TRBJ2-1 TRBV20-1 - CSARAGKQFF TGCAGTGCTAGAGCCGGGAAGCAGTTCTTC
- TRBJ1-1 TRBV30 - CAWSVRRNTEAFF TGTGCCTGGAGTGTACGTAGGAACACTGAAGCTTTCTTT
TRBD1 TRBJ1-1 TRBV30 few CAWSRGLRNTEAFF TGTGCCTGGAGTAGGGGGCTGAGGAACACTGAAGCTTTCTTT
- TRBJ2-3 TRBV6-5 few CASSSGQLSTDTQYF TGTGCCAGCAGTTCCGGACAGTTAAGCACAGATACGCAGTATTTT
TRBD1 TRBJ2-7 TRBV6-6 - CASTRGTGDEQYF TGTGCCAGCACCCGGGGAACAGGGGACGAGCAGTACTTC
- TRBJ1-3 TRBV7-8 - CASSLASGWGNTIYF TGTGCCAGCAGCTTAGCTTCAGGGTGGGGAAACACCATATATTTT
- TRBJ2-7 TRBV6-1 - CASSESNEGIGKYF TGTGCCAGCAGTGAATCCAACGAGGGGATCGGAAAATACTTC
- TRBJ2-1 TRBV6-1 - CASSSINEQFF TGTGCCAGCAGTTCCATCAATGAGCAGTTCTTC
- TRBJ2-7 TRBV6-5 - CASSPRTASYEQYF TGTGCCAGCAGCCCCAGGACAGCCTCCTACGAGCAGTACTTC
- TRBJ1-2 TRBV6-5 - CASSPQDGYTF TGTGCCAGCAGTCCTCAAGATGGCTACACCTTC
- TRBJ2-7 TRBV7-3 many CASSLRGQGPSGEQYF TGTGCCAGCAGCTTAAGGGGGCAGGGCCCCTCAGGAGAGCAGTACTTC
TRBD1 TRBJ2-2 TRBV7-2 - CASSSKPPGQGAGELFF TGTGCCAGCAGCTCCAAACCACCGGGACAGGGGGCCGGGGAGCTGTTTTTT
TRBD1 TRBJ1-1 TRBV19 - CASSGQGATIAFF TGTGCCAGTAGTGGACAGGGGGCTACGATAGCTTTCTTT
TRBD2 TRBJ2-1 TRBV4-2 - CASSQLRLAGGLDYNEQFF TGTGCCAGCAGCCAACTTCGGCTAGCGGGGGGATTGGACTACAATGAGCAGTTCTTC
TRBD1 TRBJ1-5 TRBV7-9 - CASSNGQGSNQPQHF TGTGCCAGCAGCAACGGACAGGGAAGCAATCAGCCCCAGCATTTT
TRBD1 TRBJ2-2 TRBV7-7 - CASSLGQGGTGELFF TGTGCTAGCAGCTTAGGACAGGGAGGCACCGGGGAGCTGTTTTTT